A single sample gave rise to the 31 T cell receptor beta chains below, sequenced in a study of technical replicates of blood from a few donors. Profiled with immunoSEQ multiplex PCR; TCRdb holds only in-frame clones, not every one. The table includes some 11,000 clones, under 85% detected once. Sequences were obtained from PBMCs. The receptor source for this set is a human donor in good health.

J is TRBJ2-7 and V is TRBV30; TRBD1 aligns across 7 bases. CDR3 size: 17 residues. V lost 3 bases and J lost 5; bases outside the gene matches: 19. Germline V gene lookup returns CDR1 GTSNPN and CDR2 SVGIG (reference sequence). This chain's CDR3 is CAWSEPFTTGRMDEQYF. The CDR3 bases are TGTGCCTGGAGCGAGCCTTTTACGACAGGGCGCATGGACGAGCAGTACTTC. Full variable domain (rest looked up from reference TRBV30 and TRBJ2-7): SQTIHQWPATLVQPVGSPLSLECTVEGTSNPNLYWYRQAAGRGLQLLFYSVGIGQISSEVPQNLSASRPQDRQFILSSKKLLLSDSGFYLCAWSEPFTTGRMDEQYFGPGTRLTVT.

The genes are TRBV5-1 and TRBJ2-2; D not resolved. The CDR3 length is 15 residues. Germline V gene lookup returns CDR1 SGHRS and CDR2 YFSETQ. V lost 2 bases, J lost 8 bases, and 16 bases lay in between. The CDR3 sequence: CASSFLESESGELFF. Here the CDR3 DNA reads TGCGCCAGCAGCTTCCTAGAAAGCGAGTCGGGGGAGCTGTTTTTT.

This chain uses TRBV19 with TRBJ1-5; no clear D. In germline, CDR1 is LNHDA, CDR2 SQIVND (reference sequence). The CDR3 sequence is 15 residues long. The V end was cut by 5 bases, the J end by 0 bases, with 11 bases between. CDR3: CASSEQFYSNQPQHF. The CDR3 bases are TGTGCCAGTAGTGAACAGTTTTATAGCAATCAGCCCCAGCATTTT.

This sequence joins TRBV28 and TRBJ2-5, with D maybe TRBD1 (5 bases). The V gene's germline CDR1 is MDHEN and CDR2 SYDVKM. The CDR3 has 16 amino acids. Between the trimmed V and J ends, which lost 0 bases and 1 base, there was a span of 12 bases. DNA of the CDR3: TGTGCCAGCAGTTTATGGTCAGGGCTCCGCCAAGAGACCCAGTACTTC. Translated: CASSLWSGLRQETQYF.

This clone was found once. The chain combines TRBV12-2 with TRBJ2-5; the table names TRBD1, a call not compared with the DNA. TRBV12-2 is an annotated pseudogene. This CDR3 has 18 residues. The DNA of the CDR3 is TGTGCAAGTCGCCCCGCGAAAGGGGACAGGGGAGACCAAGAGACCCAGTACTTC. Its protein product is CASRPAKGDRGDQETQYF.

Within the sample, this clone is medium-sized (0.01 to 0.1%). The chain uses TRBV19 and TRBJ2-1, with TRBD2 matching 10 bases. Germline V CDR1 and CDR2: LNHDA, SQIVND (reference sequence). The J segment lost 6 bases and the V segment lost 1 base, leaving 9 bases of the junction unmatched. The CDR3 loop spans 17 amino acids. The CDR3, as DNA: TGTGCCAGTAGTATAGCTAGCGGGGGCTCGGGAGGCAATGAGCAGTTCTTC. It codes for CASSIASGGSGGNEQFF.

The chain carries TRBV7-6 and TRBJ2-1, with D possibly being TRBD2 (6 bases). The CDR3 is 12 residues long. V was pared by 5 bases and J by 12 bases, with 14 bases between. The germline V gene encodes CDR1 SGHVS and CDR2 FNYEAQ. CDR3 bases: TGTGCCAGCAGCCCAACAGGAGGGTTGCAGTTCTTC. It codes for CASSPTGGLQFF.

J is TRBJ2-1 and V is TRBV20-1; D ambiguous. Germline V gene lookup returns CDR1 DFQATT and CDR2 SNEGSKA (reference sequence). CDR3 length: 11 amino acids. V was clipped by 5 bases and J by 5 bases, with 7 bases between them. This CDR3 is CSADTHNEQFF. The CDR3 nucleotides are TGCAGTGCTGACACCCACAATGAGCAGTTCTTC.

The rearrangement joins TRBV25-1 to TRBJ1-4, with D hard to call. The CDR3 totals 15 residues. Trimming cost V 1 base and J 7 bases, with 13 bases left between them. Germline V gene sequence: CDR1 MGHDK, CDR2 SYGVNS. The CDR3 loop is CASSESWGAGEKLFF. The CDR3 DNA sequence: TGTGCCAGCAGTGAATCATGGGGAGCTGGTGAAAAACTGTTTTTT. The entire variable domain, with the rest obtained from reference TRBV25-1 and TRBJ1-4, is as follows: EADIYQTPRYLVIGTGKKITLECSQTMGHDKMYWYQQDPGMELHLIHYSYGVNSTEKGDLSSESTVSRIRTEHFPLTLESARPSHTSQYLCASSESWGAGEKLFFGSGTQLSVL.

Here the CDR3 reads CASSDRYNSGNTIYF. CDR3 bases: TGTGCCAGCAGTGACAGGTATAACTCTGGAAACACCATATATTTT. The chain joins TRBV2 to TRBJ1-3, with D unclear. With 3 bases removed from V and 0 bases from J, the gap between germline ends came to 9 bases. The V gene's germline CDR1 is SNHLY and CDR2 FYNNEI. The CDR3 sequence is 15 residues long. The full variable domain, completed using reference TRBV2 and TRBJ1-3, is EPEVTQTPSHQVTQMGQEVILRCVPISNHLYFYWYRQILGQKVEFLVSFYNNEISEKSEIFDDQFSVERPDGSNFTLKIRSTKLEDSAMYFCASSDRYNSGNTIYFGEGSWLTVV.

This chain uses TRBV5-6 with TRBJ1-1; D perhaps matches TRBD1 (6 bases). The germline CDR1 and CDR2 sequences are SGHDT and YYEEEE. V shed 0 bases and J shed 5 bases, with 17 bases lying between them. This CDR3 contains 16 residues. The CDR3 DNA reads TGTGCCAGCAGCTTGGGGGTTCCAGGGGCAGGGACTGAAGCTTTCTTT. Amino acids: CASSLGVPGAGTEAFF.

The chain uses TRBV19 and TRBJ1-5; 8 bases line up with TRBD1. The CDR3 runs to 16 residues. Per germline, CDR1 LNHDA and CDR2 SQIVND (reference sequence). The CDR3 is CVRNLTRQGKRQPQHF. Written as DNA, the CDR3 is TGTGTCCGTAATCTAACCCGACAGGGGAAACGCCAGCCCCAGCATTTT.

The gene calls are TRBV12-1 and TRBJ2-1; TRBD2 is the table's D call and was not checked against the DNA. TRBV12-1 is an annotated pseudogene. The CDR3 is made up of 15 amino acids. In nucleotides, the CDR3 is TGTGCCAGCAGCTTGGGGACTAGCGGGAGGGATGAGCAGTTCTTC. Its protein product is CASSLGTSGRDEQFF.

The chain joins TRBV7-8 to TRBJ1-1; the D gene is possibly TRBD1 (6 bases). Germline CDR1 is SGHVS and CDR2 is FQNEAQ. V was clipped by 5 bases and J by 6 bases, with 13 bases between them. This CDR3 region has 13 residues. Here the CDR3 DNA reads TGTGCCAGCAGCGCAAACAGGGTCCCTGAAGCTTTCTTT. Amino acids: CASSANRVPEAFF.

This chain joins TRBV5-6 and TRBJ1-1; D is unresolved. Trimming stripped 2 bases from V and 4 bases from J, with 6 bases between. Per germline, CDR1 SGHDT and CDR2 YYEEEE. The CDR3 length is 12 residues. CDR3 nucleotide sequence: TGTGCCAGCAGCTTCCTCGGCACTGAAGCTTTCTTT. This encodes CASSFLGTEAFF.

The chain joins TRBV11-2 to TRBJ1-3; D gene ambiguous. The germline V gene encodes CDR1 SGHAT and CDR2 FQNNGV. The CDR3 extends over 15 amino acids. The V and J ends lost 1 base and 4 bases respectively, with 11 bases between them. This chain's CDR3 is CASSLGSSEGNTIYF. CDR3 sequence (DNA): TGTGCCAGCAGCTTAGGTTCCTCGGAGGGAAACACCATATATTTT. Full variable domain (missing parts from reference TRBV11-2 and TRBJ1-3): EAGVAQSPRYKIIEKRQSVAFWCNPISGHATLYWYQQILGQGPKLLIQFQNNGVVDDSQLPKDRFSAERLKGVDSTLKIQPAKLEDSAVYLCASSLGSSEGNTIYFGEGSWLTVV.

The chain employs TRBV6-1 and TRBJ2-7; TRBD1 matches at 9 bases. The trim removed 0 bases at V and 3 bases at J, leaving 6 bases unmatched. The CDR3 spans 16 residues. CDR1 is MNHNS and CDR2 is SASEGT in the germline V gene. The CDR3 nucleotides are TGTGCCAGCAGTGAAGCGCAAGGGACAGGGAGCTACGAGCAGTACTTC. This gives the protein CASSEAQGTGSYEQYF.

The V call is TRBV6-5, the J call TRBJ1-1, with 9 positions matching TRBD1. The J segment lost 3 bases and the V segment lost 4 bases, leaving 3 bases of the junction unmatched. CDR3 length equals 14 residues. Looked up from germline, CDR1 is MNHEY and CDR2 is SVGAGI. CDR3 DNA sequence: TGTGCCAGCAGTTCACGGACAGGGGACACTGAAGCTTTCTTT. This translates into CASSSRTGDTEAFF.

The CDR3 DNA sequence: TGTGCCAGCAGTTTATCAGAGAGGGGGAATGAAAAACTGTTTTTT. Protein sequence: CASSLSERGNEKLFF. The chain couples TRBV27 to TRBJ1-4, with a possible D match to TRBD1 (6 bases). Germline V gene sequence: CDR1 MNHEY, CDR2 SMNVEV (reference sequence). The CDR3 is 15 residues long. Trimming took off 0 bases at V and 5 bases at J, with 10 bases between the two ends.

The rearrangement links TRBV7-9 to TRBJ1-5; possibly TRBD1 for D (5 bases). The CDR3 is 15 amino acids. V dropped 6 bases and J dropped 8 bases, with 20 bases sitting between them. Germline V lookup: CDR1 SEHNR, CDR2 FQNEAQ (reference sequence). CDR3 nucleotide sequence: TGTGCCAGCAGTCCAACTGGGGGGGTCTTGGAGCCCCAGCATTTT. Residues: CASSPTGGVLEPQHF.

This clone has just one count. The CDR3: CASSSLLAGGIEQYF. CDR3 nucleotide sequence: TGTGCCAGCAGCTCACTCCTAGCGGGAGGGATCGAGCAGTACTTC. This chain joins TRBV7-9 and TRBJ2-7; 12 bases map to TRBD2. Germline lookup yields CDR1 SEHNR and CDR2 FQNEAQ (reference sequence). V lost 4 bases and J lost 6; bases outside the gene matches: 7. This CDR3 has 15 amino acids.

The V gene is TRBV7-9, the J gene TRBJ2-4, with a tentative D call TRBD1 (5 bases). V was clipped by 0 bases and J by 6 bases, with 9 bases between them. The CDR3 is 14 residues long. Per the germline V gene, CDR1 is SEHNR and CDR2 is FQNEAQ (reference sequence). CDR3 residues: CASSLAGQGNIQYF. As DNA, the CDR3 is TGTGCCAGCAGCTTAGCGGGCCAGGGAAACATTCAGTACTTC.

The chain has TRBV7-6 and TRBJ1-2; TRBD1 might be the D (5 bases). Trimming shortened V by 5 bases and J by 6 bases, and 16 bases separated the two germline ends. The CDR3 is made up of 14 amino acids. Germline loops: CDR1 SGHVS, CDR2 FNYEAQ. CDR3 sequence: CASSLTGVPNGYTF. CDR3 nucleotides: TGTGCCAGCAGCCTAACGGGGGTGCCTAATGGCTACACCTTC.

V is TRBV27 and J is TRBJ2-7; 9 bases fit TRBD1. This CDR3 is built from 17 residues. In germline, CDR1 is MNHEY, CDR2 SMNVEV (reference sequence). V trimming: 5 bases; J trimming: 3 bases; junction bases outside the gene matches: 14. The CDR3 DNA follows: TGTGCCAGCAGTCCAGGGGGACCGGACAGGGGCATCTACGAGCAGTACTTC. It is translated as CASSPGGPDRGIYEQYF.

The chain uses TRBV28 and TRBJ2-1; D is possibly TRBD2 (6 bases). The CDR3 spans 14 residues. CDR1 is MDHEN and CDR2 is SYDVKM in the germline V gene. Trimming removed 10 bases from V and 0 bases from J, with 13 bases in between. CDR3 region: CATFGGLSYNEQFF. The CDR3 nucleotides read TGTGCCACCTTTGGAGGGCTCTCCTACAATGAGCAGTTCTTC. Full variable domain (remainder filled in from reference TRBV28 and TRBJ2-1): DVKVTQSSRYLVKRTGEKVFLECVQDMDHENMFWYRQDPGLGLRLIYFSYDVKMKEKGDIPEGYSVSREKKERFSLILESASTNQTSMYLCATFGGLSYNEQFFGPGTRLTVL.

The rearrangement uses TRBV27 and TRBJ2-1; D call uncertain. Germline CDR1 and CDR2: MNHEY and SMNVEV (reference sequence). The length of the CDR3 is 12 residues. Trimming took 3 bases from V and 6 from J, leaving 6 bases between them. The DNA of the CDR3 is TGTGCCAGCAGTTTGTATCCCAATGAGCAGTTCTTC. Residues: CASSLYPNEQFF.

The chain links TRBV19 to TRBJ1-1; 7 nucleotides align to TRBD1. The germline V gene encodes CDR1 LNHDA and CDR2 SQIVND (reference sequence). Trimming took 3 bases from V and 4 from J; bases not matched to a gene: 5. The CDR3 contains 14 residues. The CDR3 sequence is CASSMGRGVTEAFF. As DNA, the CDR3 is TGTGCCAGTAGTATGGGCAGGGGGGTCACTGAAGCTTTCTTT.

The chain combines TRBV30 with TRBJ2-5; 9 bases are shared with TRBD2. Per the germline V gene, CDR1 is GTSNPN and CDR2 is SVGIG (reference sequence). J was trimmed by 4 bases and V by 0 bases; bases with no gene match: 6. The CDR3 is made up of 15 amino acids. The CDR3 DNA sequence: TGTGCCTGGAGTGTGGGGACTAGCTGGGCAGAGACCCAGTACTTC. Its protein is CAWSVGTSWAETQYF.

Judged by abundance, this clone is medium-sized. The V and J genes are TRBV6-1 and TRBJ2-5, with a weak D call TRBD2 (6 bases). V shed 0 bases and J shed 1 base, with 6 bases lying between them. This CDR3 comprises 14 residues. Germline CDR1 and CDR2: MNHNS and SASEGT. The CDR3 spells CASSEAGGQETQYF. Written as DNA, the CDR3 is TGTGCCAGCAGTGAAGCGGGGGGCCAAGAGACCCAGTACTTC.

This clone was counted a single time. The chain carries TRBV28 and TRBJ1-1; D gene unclear. Per germline, CDR1 MDHEN and CDR2 SYDVKM. V was cut by 3 bases and J by 2 bases, with 10 bases left in between. There are 14 residues in the CDR3. Here the CDR3 DNA reads TGTGCCAGCAGTTTGGGCAGATACAACACTGAAGCTTTCTTT. The encoded protein is CASSLGRYNTEAFF.

This chain joins TRBV5-1 and TRBJ2-5, with D possibly being TRBD2 (7 bases). This CDR3 comprises 15 residues. With 5 bases removed from V and 2 bases from J, the gap between germline ends came to 16 bases. The germline V gene has CDR1 SGHRS and CDR2 YFSETQ. CDR3 amino acids: CASRRGSSGQETQYF. CDR3 nucleotide sequence: TGCGCCAGCAGGAGGGGGTCTAGCGGACAAGAGACCCAGTACTTC. Full variable domain (rest looked up from reference TRBV5-1 and TRBJ2-5): KAGVTQTPRYLIKTRGQQVTLSCSPISGHRSVSWYQQTPGQGLQFLFEYFSETQRNKGNFPGRFSGRQFSNSRSEMNVSTLELGDSALYLCASRRGSSGQETQYFGPGTRLLVL.